The 16 T cell receptor beta chains below all came from one sample that was sequenced in a study of cytomegalovirus exposure and HLA in healthy donors. A multiplex PCR was run with 60 Vbeta primers and 13 Jbeta primers. The protocol was immunoSEQ multiplex PCR, while the TCRdb copy is restricted to in-frame clones and leaves out a portion. The sample includes 150,000 to 200,000 clones, approximately 84% seen only once; the top ten take 1.2% to 1.5%. The sequenced sample was PBMCs. These receptors were collected from a girl between 10 and 17 years old in good health and CMV-seropositive.

This chain joins TRBV29-1 and TRBJ2-1; D remains unclear. V was trimmed by 3 bases and J by 10 bases, leaving 13 bases between them. The CDR3 totals 12 residues. CDR1 is SQVTM and CDR2 is ANQGSEA in the germline V gene. The CDR3 bases are TGCAGCGTTGAGCTTAAAGACTGGGAGCAGTTCTTC. Residues: CSVELKDWEQFF.

This chain uses TRBV29-1 with TRBJ2-5, with 10 bases identical to TRBD2. Trimming removed 3 bases from V and 11 bases from J; junction bases left unmatched: 9. The CDR3 has 13 residues. Looked up from germline, CDR1 is SQVTM and CDR2 is ANQGSEA. The CDR3 region is CSVEPSGSSSQYF. The CDR3 nucleotides read TGCAGCGTTGAGCCTAGCGGGAGCTCGTCACAGTACTTC.

The chain recombines TRBV15 with TRBJ1-2; 7 positions match TRBD1. CDR3 length: 17 residues. CDR1 is LNHNV, CDR2 YYDKDF, per germline (reference sequence). V lost 0 bases, J lost 7 bases, and 14 bases stayed unmatched. The chain's CDR3 is CATSRDLLSGTAGGYTF. In DNA form, the CDR3 reads TGTGCCACCAGCAGAGATCTCTTGTCTGGGACAGCGGGTGGCTACACCTTC. Based on the CDR3 plus reference TRBV15 and TRBJ1-2, the full variable domain is DAMVIQNPRYQVTQFGKPVTLSCSQTLNHNVMYWYQQKSSQAPKLLFHYYDKDFNNEADTPDNFQSRRPNTSFCFLDIRSPGLGDTAMYLCATSRDLLSGTAGGYTFGSGTRLTVV.

The chain is built from TRBV28 and TRBJ2-7, with TRBD2 matching over 8 bases. J lost 7 bases, V lost 6 bases, and 5 bases had no gene match. Germline CDR1 is MDHEN and CDR2 is SYDVKM. The CDR3 has 12 amino acids. Here the CDR3 DNA reads TGTGCCAGCAGCCTGCAGCGGGGGGAGCAGTACTTC. Translation: CASSLQRGEQYF.

This clone was picked up one time. CDR3 amino acids: CASSTGDEQFF. CDR3 nucleotide sequence: TGTGCCAGCAGCACAGGGGATGAGCAGTTCTTC. The rearrangement joins TRBV7-6 to TRBJ2-1; TRBD1 agrees at 7 bases. J was trimmed by 8 bases and V by 5 bases; bases with no gene match: 0. Germline-derived CDR1 and CDR2 are SGHVS and FNYEAQ. The CDR3 runs to 11 residues.

The chain recombines TRBV29-1 with TRBJ1-2; D is uncertain. V lost 5 bases and J 2 bases, leaving 12 bases between the germline ends. The CDR3 loop spans 13 amino acids. CDR1 and CDR2 (germline): SQVTM, ANQGSEA. The CDR3 protein is CSVLKEVNYGYTF. In DNA, the CDR3 is TGCAGCGTTTTAAAAGAGGTGAACTATGGCTACACCTTC.

The V gene is TRBV29-1, the J gene TRBJ2-1; 11 positions match TRBD2. This CDR3 has 14 residues. In germline, CDR1 is SQVTM, CDR2 ANQGSEA. V lost 3 bases, J lost 8 bases, and 6 bases stayed unmatched. The CDR3 loop is CSVETGTSGYEQFF. CDR3 DNA sequence: TGCAGCGTTGAGACCGGGACTAGCGGATATGAGCAGTTCTTC.

The chain recombines TRBV9 with TRBJ1-2; D ambiguous. V lost 4 bases, J lost 4 bases, and 11 bases lay in between. The germline V gene has CDR1 SGDLS and CDR2 YYNGEE. This CDR3 region has 13 residues. The CDR3 is CASSHSDIYGYTF. The CDR3 DNA follows: TGTGCCAGCAGCCACTCTGACATCTATGGCTACACCTTC.

The genes are TRBV19 and TRBJ1-5; no clear D gene. The ends were cut back, 7 bases at V and 1 base at J, with 8 bases in the middle. The CDR3 runs to 13 residues. Germline CDR1 and CDR2: LNHDA and SQIVND (reference sequence). The CDR3, as DNA: TGTGCCAGTAAGCCAACCAGCAATCAGCCCCAGCATTTT. Translating gives CASKPTSNQPQHF.

CDR3: CASSQESRSVEAFF. The CDR3 nucleotides are TGCGCCAGCAGCCAAGAAAGCCGATCGGTGGAAGCTTTCTTT. The chain uses TRBV4-3 and TRBJ1-1, with unresolved D. Trimming cost V 0 bases and J 8 bases, with 13 bases left between them. This CDR3 region has 14 residues. Germline assignment: CDR1 LGHNA and CDR2 YSLEER.

This chain connects TRBV7-3 to TRBJ2-2, with 7 bases matching TRBD2. There are 15 residues in the CDR3. Germline V CDR1 and CDR2: SGHTA, FQGTGA. The V gene end was trimmed by 9 bases and the J gene end by 5 bases; junction bases not matched to a gene: 12. CDR3 amino acids: CASSSGGRFTGELFF. The DNA for the CDR3 is TGTGCCAGTTCTTCTGGCGGGAGATTTACCGGGGAGCTGTTTTTT. The whole variable domain, remainder taken from reference TRBV7-3 and TRBJ2-2, is GAGVSQTPSNKVTEKGKYVELRCDPISGHTALYWYRQSLGQGPEFLIYFQGTGAADDSGLPNDRFFAVRPEGSVSTLKIQRTERGDSAVYLCASSSGGRFTGELFFGEGSRLTVL.

V and J are TRBV2 and TRBJ2-7; D gene uncertain. Trimming took off 4 bases at V and 3 bases at J, with 4 bases between the two ends. The CDR3 is 11 amino acids. CDR1 SNHLY and CDR2 FYNNEI come from the germline V gene. As DNA, the CDR3 is TGTGCCAGCAGTGCCTTCTACGAGCAGTACTTC. Residues: CASSAFYEQYF.

In its sample, this clone was seen once. The CDR3 nucleotides are TGCGCCAGCAGTGACCCCAGGGGCTGGGGTGAAGCTTTCTTT. This encodes CASSDPRGWGEAFF. This sequence joins TRBV10-2 and TRBJ1-1, with D maybe TRBD1 (6 bases). The ends were cut back, 3 bases at V and 7 bases at J, with 15 bases in the middle. From germline, CDR1 is WSHSY and CDR2 SAAADI. This CDR3 spans 14 amino acids.

The gene calls are TRBV6-6 and TRBJ1-1, with a tentative D call TRBD1 (6 bases). Germline V gene sequence: CDR1 MNHNY, CDR2 SVGAGI (reference sequence). The CDR3 is 16 amino acids. The V end lost 6 bases, the J end lost 1 base, and 18 bases lay between the germline ends. Here the CDR3 reads CASRPPRQDTNTEAFF. CDR3 nucleotide sequence: TGTGCCAGCAGACCCCCACGACAGGATACGAACACTGAAGCTTTCTTT.

Concerning this clone itself: At one boundary the junction diverges from the germline segment, which might be a read error. This chain's CDR3 is CASRAPIAGGYLF. CDR3 nucleotides: TGTGCCAGCAGAGCTCCGATAGCGGGAGGTTACCTCTTC. The genes are TRBV28 and TRBJ2-4; 10 bases fit TRBD2. The CDR3 runs to 13 residues. CDR1 MDHEN and CDR2 SYDVKM come from the germline V gene.

The rearrangement uses TRBV10-3 and TRBJ2-3, with TRBD1 matching 9 bases. The germline V gene encodes CDR1 ENHRY and CDR2 SYGVKD. The CDR3 has 16 amino acids. V trimming: 4 bases; J trimming: 4 bases; junction bases outside the gene matches: 9. CDR3: CAISGPGQGLADTQYF. The CDR3 region has the DNA TGTGCCATCAGTGGACCGGGACAGGGATTAGCAGATACGCAGTATTTT.